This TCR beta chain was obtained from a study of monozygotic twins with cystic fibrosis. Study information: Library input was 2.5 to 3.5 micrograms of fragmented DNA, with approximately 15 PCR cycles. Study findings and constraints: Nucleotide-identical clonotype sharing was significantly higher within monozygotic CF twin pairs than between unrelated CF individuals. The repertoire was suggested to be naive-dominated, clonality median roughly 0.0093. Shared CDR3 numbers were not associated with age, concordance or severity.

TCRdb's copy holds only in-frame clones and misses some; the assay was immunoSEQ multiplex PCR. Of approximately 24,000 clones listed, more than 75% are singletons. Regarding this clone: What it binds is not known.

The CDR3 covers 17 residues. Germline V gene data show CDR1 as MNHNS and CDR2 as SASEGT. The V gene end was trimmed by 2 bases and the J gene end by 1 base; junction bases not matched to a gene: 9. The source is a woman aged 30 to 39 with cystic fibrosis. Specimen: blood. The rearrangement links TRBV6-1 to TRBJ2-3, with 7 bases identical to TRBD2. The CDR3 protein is CASSEWALSGGTDTQYF. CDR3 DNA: TGTGCCAGCAGTGAATGGGCCCTCAGCGGGGGCACAGATACGCAGTATTTT.